A selection of T cell receptor beta chains follows, all from one sample in a study of preoperative IRX-2 immunotherapy in early breast cancer. Sequencing was performed with immunoSEQ multiplex PCR; in TCRdb, only in-frame clones are kept and a portion is missing. This table holds 25,000 to 30,000 clones, around 90% found once. This specimen was acquired from a patient treated with IRX-2 immunotherapy. These receptors were collected from a human donor with breast cancer. The CDR3 runs from the conserved cysteine through the conserved F or W. The D gene is left open where the match is weak. Clone size is stated in some rows and not others, as once, few, many or a class when expanded.

clone size	V gene	D gene	J gene	CDR3 DNA	CDR3 protein
.	TRBV9	.	TRBJ2-5	TGTGCCAGCAGCGTAGCCCCATTCCAAGAGACCCAGTACTTC	CASSVAPFQETQYF
once	TRBV6-6	.	TRBJ1-2	TGTGCCAGCAGTTACTCGGGGTATGGCTACACCTTC	CASSYSGYGYTF
.	TRBV7-9	TRBD1	TRBJ2-1	TGTGCCAGCAGCCGAGGACAGGGACGGCAGTTCTTC	CASSRGQGRQFF
.	TRBV23-1	TRBD2	TRBJ2-7	TGCGCCAGCAGTCAGTGGCTAGCGGGGGGAGGCGAGCAGTACTTC	CASSQWLAGGGEQYF
few	TRBV14	TRBD1	TRBJ1-2	TGTGCCAGCAGCCTTCGGACAGGGTGGGCCTATGGCTACACCTTC	CASSLRTGWAYGYTF
.	TRBV6-5	.	TRBJ2-7	TGTGCCAGCAGTATAGGGAGCGGAACCTACGAGCAGTACTTC	CASSIGSGTYEQYF
.	TRBV10-2	.	TRBJ2-1	TGCGCCAGCAGTGGAGCAAGCTCCTACAATGAGCAGTTCTTC	CASSGASSYNEQFF
.	TRBV6-4	.	TRBJ2-1	TGTGCCAGCAGTGACTCTAGGAGCTCCTACAATGAGCAGTTCTTC	CASSDSRSSYNEQFF
.	TRBV9	.	TRBJ2-3	TGTGCCAGCAGCGTCTCAGGGGGCGGGGGCCGCACAGATACGCAGTATTTT	CASSVSGGGGRTDTQYF
.	TRBV20-1	.	TRBJ2-1	TGCAGTGCTGGCCGAACAGATGAGCAGTTCTTC	CSAGRTDEQFF
once	TRBV19	TRBD2	TRBJ2-3	TGTGCCAGTAGGGTAGGGCGGGGGGAGACAGATACGCAGTATTTT	CASRVGRGETDTQYF
.	TRBV12-5	.	TRBJ2-2	TGTGCTAGTGGGAGGGACTCGGGCACCGGGGAGCTGTTTTTT	CASGRDSGTGELFF
.	TRBV7-2	TRBD1	TRBJ2-2	TGTGCCAGCAGCCCGCTGGGGACAGGGGCGATCGGGGAGCTGTTTTTT	CASSPLGTGAIGELFF
.	TRBV11-2	.	TRBJ1-2	TGTGCCAGCAGCTCCCCCCGTCAGGGGCCGCGTGGCTACACCTTC	CASSSPRQGPRGYTF
once	TRBV19	.	TRBJ2-7	TGTGCCAGTACCCCCGCGTGGGGCTCCGCCTACGAGCAGTACTTC	CASTPAWGSAYEQYF
.	TRBV5-1	TRBD1	TRBJ2-5	TGCGCCAGCAGCCCGGACGGGACAGGGAGGGCGCCCCAGTACTTC	CASSPDGTGRAPQYF
.	TRBV27	.	TRBJ2-3	TGTGCCAGCGTCCGGGCCGGCACAGATACGCAGTATTTT	CASVRAGTDTQYF
few	TRBV20-1	.	TRBJ1-1	TGCAGTGCTACAGAGAACACTGAAGCTTTCTTT	CSATENTEAFF
once	TRBV6-5	.	TRBJ1-3	TGTGCCAGCAGTTACAAGGACACCATATATTTT	CASSYKDTIYF
once	TRBV10-2	TRBD1	TRBJ2-1	TGCGCCAGCGTCCGGGACAGCAGCAATGAGCAGTTCTTC	CASVRDSSNEQFF
.	TRBV30	.	TRBJ1-2	TGTGCCTGGAAGCAGGGTGGCGGCTACACCTTC	CAWKQGGGYTF
once	TRBV6-6	TRBD1	TRBJ2-5	TGTGCCAGCAGAGTCTCAGGGGGTGCACAAGAGACCCAGTACTTC	CASRVSGGAQETQYF
.	TRBV7-2	.	TRBJ1-1	TGTGCCAGCAGCTTAGAGTTTGGGAAAATGAACACTGAAGCTTTCTTT	CASSLEFGKMNTEAFF
.	TRBV12-5	TRBD1	TRBJ1-1	TGTGCTAGTGGTTTGGTAGCAGGGGGTGAAGCTTTCTTT	CASGLVAGGEAFF
.	TRBV5-1	.	TRBJ1-1	TGCGCCAGCAGCTTGGGGACAGAGAACACTGAAGCTTTCTTT	CASSLGTENTEAFF
.	TRBV2	TRBD1	TRBJ2-7	TGTGCCAGCAGTGTGGGGACAGGGTCCGAGCAGTACTTC	CASSVGTGSEQYF
.	TRBV28	TRBD1	TRBJ1-4	TGTGCCAGCAGTAGGGGACAGGGGCGTGAAAAACTGTTTTTT	CASSRGQGREKLFF
once	TRBV6-5	TRBD2	TRBJ2-7	TGTGCCAGCAGTATCAGCGGGAGCCAGGGCCGGGAGCAGTACTTC	CASSISGSQGREQYF
.	TRBV10-3	.	TRBJ1-5	TGTGCCATCAGTGTCGAAGGGGCTCAGCCCCAGCATTTT	CAISVEGAQPQHF
once	TRBV18	.	TRBJ1-3	TGTGCCAGCTCACCGACGGACTCTGGAAACACCATATATTTT	CASSPTDSGNTIYF
.	TRBV5-1	TRBD1	TRBJ2-5	TGCGCCAGCAGCTCGGGACAGATCCAAGAGACCCAGTACTTC	CASSSGQIQETQYF
.	TRBV30	TRBD1	TRBJ1-4	TGTGCCTGGAGTGTACTCGGCAGGGGGAGTGAAAAACTGTTTTTT	CAWSVLGRGSEKLFF
.	TRBV5-1	TRBD1	TRBJ2-1	TGCGCCAGCAGATCAGACAGGGGGAGCAATGAGCAGTTCTTC	CASRSDRGSNEQFF
.	TRBV9	.	TRBJ1-2	TGTGCCAGCAGCGCCGTCGAGGGTTGGGGCTACACCTTC	CASSAVEGWGYTF
.	TRBV10-3	.	TRBJ2-3	TGTGCCATCAGTGACCCAGGGAAGGCGCAGTATTTT	CAISDPGKAQYF
.	TRBV30	.	TRBJ1-5	TGTGCCTGGAGTCCCGATCTAAATCAGCCCCAGCATTTT	CAWSPDLNQPQHF
few	TRBV11-2	.	TRBJ2-5	TGTGCCAGCAGCCCGGCGCCCGTGGAGACCCAGTACTTC	CASSPAPVETQYF
.	TRBV6-1	TRBD2	TRBJ2-1	TGTGCCAGCAGTTCGACTAGCGGTTCATACAATGAGCAGTTCTTC	CASSSTSGSYNEQFF
few	TRBV7-9	TRBD1	TRBJ1-4	TGTGCCAGCAGCGTCCCGGGGACAGGTGAAAAACTGTTTTTT	CASSVPGTGEKLFF
.	TRBV5-6	.	TRBJ1-5	TGTGCCAGCAGCTCCTCCAACGGACGGCTGACCCAGCATTTT	CASSSSNGRLTQHF
.	TRBV7-2	.	TRBJ2-7	TGTGCCAGCAGCTTACGGTTCACGGACGAGCAGTACTTC	CASSLRFTDEQYF
.	TRBV6-5	TRBD1	TRBJ1-5	TGTGCCAGCAGCATACGGACAGGCGACAATCAGCCCCAGCATTTT	CASSIRTGDNQPQHF
.	TRBV6-1	TRBD1	TRBJ1-2	TGTACCAGCAGTAGGGACAGGGTGAACTATGGCTACACCTTC	CTSSRDRVNYGYTF
.	TRBV27	TRBD1	TRBJ1-1	TGTGCCAGCAGGGGGACAGGGAACCTCAACACTGAAGCTTTCTTT	CASRGTGNLNTEAFF